The following is a T cell receptor (beta chain) sequence with its context. Profiling relied on immunoSEQ multiplex PCR, and the TCRdb table lists in-frame clones only, not all of them. Counted here are about 40,000 clones, about 80% occurring once; the ten biggest clones make up 2.6%. The entry originates in a study of blood T cell repertoires in COVID-19. Germline V gene data show CDR1 as SNHLY and CDR2 as FYNNEI. V trimming: 5 bases; J trimming: 1 base; junction bases outside the gene matches: 8. The length of the CDR3 is 16 residues. Material for sequencing was peripheral blood. This clonotype was obtained from a woman between 55 and 75 years old with acute or convalescent COVID-19. The chain is built from TRBV2 and TRBJ2-4; 7 positions match TRBD1. In DNA, the CDR3 is TGTGCCAGCAGTATCTTACAGGGGAAGGCCAAAAACATTCAGTACTTC. Translated: CASSILQGKAKNIQYF. The complete variable domain, with remaining parts taken from reference TRBV2 and TRBJ2-4, reads EPEVTQTPSHQVTQMGQEVILRCVPISNHLYFYWYRQILGQKVEFLVSFYNNEISEKSEIFDDQFSVERPDGSNFTLKIRSTKLEDSAMYFCASSILQGKAKNIQYFGAGTRLSVL.